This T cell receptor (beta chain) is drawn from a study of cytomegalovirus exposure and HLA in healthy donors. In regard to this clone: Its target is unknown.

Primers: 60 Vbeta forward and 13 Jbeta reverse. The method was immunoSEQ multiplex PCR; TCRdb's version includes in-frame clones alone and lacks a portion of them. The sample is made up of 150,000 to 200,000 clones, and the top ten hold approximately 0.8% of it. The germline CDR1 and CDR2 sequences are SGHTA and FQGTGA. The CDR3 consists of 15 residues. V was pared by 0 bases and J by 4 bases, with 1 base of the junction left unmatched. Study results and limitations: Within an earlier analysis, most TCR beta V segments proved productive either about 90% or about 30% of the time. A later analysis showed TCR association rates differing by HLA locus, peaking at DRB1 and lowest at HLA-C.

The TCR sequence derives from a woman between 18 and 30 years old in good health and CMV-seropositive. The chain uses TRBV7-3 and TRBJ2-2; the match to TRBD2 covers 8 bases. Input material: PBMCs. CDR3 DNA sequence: TGTGCCAGCAGCTTAACTAGCGGGGTCACCGGGGAGCTGTTTTTT. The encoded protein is CASSLTSGVTGELFF. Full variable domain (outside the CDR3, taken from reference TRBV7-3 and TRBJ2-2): GAGVSQTPSNKVTEKGKYVELRCDPISGHTALYWYRQSLGQGPEFLIYFQGTGAADDSGLPNDRFFAVRPEGSVSTLKIQRTERGDSAVYLCASSLTSGVTGELFFGEGSRLTVL.